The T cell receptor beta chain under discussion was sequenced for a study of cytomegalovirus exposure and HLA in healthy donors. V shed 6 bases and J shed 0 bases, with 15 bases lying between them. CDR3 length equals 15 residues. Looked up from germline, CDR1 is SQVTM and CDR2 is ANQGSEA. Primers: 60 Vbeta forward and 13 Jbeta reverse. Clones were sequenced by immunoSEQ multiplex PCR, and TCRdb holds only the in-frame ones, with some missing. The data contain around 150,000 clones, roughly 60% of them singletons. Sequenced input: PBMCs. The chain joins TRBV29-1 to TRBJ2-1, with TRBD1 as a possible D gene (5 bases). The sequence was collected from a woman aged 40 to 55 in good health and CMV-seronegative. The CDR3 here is CSVRPTANSYNEQFF. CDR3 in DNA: TGCAGCGTCCGGCCGACAGCGAACTCCTACAATGAGCAGTTCTTC.